This TCR beta chain originates from a study of blood T cell repertoires in COVID-19. The CDR3 runs to 19 residues. V was pared by 3 bases and J by 2 bases, with 25 bases between. Germline-derived CDR1 and CDR2 are SGHTA and FQGNSA. In the original analysis: Reference gene primer amplification in the assay estimated nucleated cell counts. Using immunoSEQ multiplex PCR, the repertoire was profiled, and TCRdb retains in-frame clones only, with some absent. The DNA gave D and trimming, while V, J and clone size come from that table. The table lists fewer than 350,000 clones, approximately 85% of them singletons.

The sample consisted of peripheral blood. This receptor was obtained from a man aged 18 to 30 with active or convalescent COVID-19. The V call is TRBV7-2, the J call TRBJ2-5; D might be TRBD2 (5 bases). CDR3 DNA sequence: TGTGCCAGCAGCTTGGGCCTAGCCGGTTTCAGCGACGGTCAAGAGACCCAGTACTTC. Amino acid sequence: CASSLGLAGFSDGQETQYF.